This T cell receptor (beta chain) was found in a study of T cell responses to AZD1222 COVID-19 vaccine listed by TCRdb under 2021. With regard to the full study: AZD1222 recipients whose second dose came at about 4 weeks and those whose second dose came at about 12 weeks were combined into one group, since spike-specific TCR depth and breadth did not differ between the two schedules. TCR sequencing covered fewer than 250 trial participants: around 210 given two doses of AZD1222 and approximately 26 given two doses of MenACWY control vaccine. Trial participants were enrolled by age into 18-55, 56-69 and 70-plus year subgroups, with approximately 160, 26 and 62 TCR-sequenced participants respectively.

CDR1 and CDR2 (LGHNA, YSLEER) derive from the germline V gene. At the junction V is shortened by 0 bases and J by 7 bases, with 10 bases in between. Inclusive of the bounding cysteine and phenylalanine, the CDR3 is 14 residues long. Only CDR3 DNA remains: 42 bases, in frame from the first base. The CDR3 regions of human TCRbeta chains were analyzed by immunosequencing. The original pipeline was this. TCRs in the repertoires were matched against a reference library of SARS-CoV-2-specific TCRs that had been generated with the MIRA antigen-specificity platform. Breadth meant the fraction of unique TCRs that were SARS-CoV-2-associated, whereas depth meant the fraction of total T cells that were SARS-CoV-2-associated. Using the MIRA data, each spike-specific TCR was assigned both to the spike region to which the TCR was reactive and to a CD4 or CD8 class. Log10-transformed breadth and depth values were compared by one-way ANOVA with Sidak's multiple comparisons tests. In its TCRdb copy, this immuneACCESS table keeps in-frame sequences only and misses some clones. Where compared with another copy, unresolved V genes explain less than half of these, and the others have no known cause. The DNA was the basis for D and trimming; V, J and clone size are from that table. The sample contains under 140,000 clones, 65% to 85% of them found a single time. The ten top clones hold 4% to 5% of the sample.

For this clone: Its antigen is not yet known. Nothing much larger sits one base from this clone, and base qualities are not available.

The sample's time point label is to be understood as: baseline before first vaccination. Vaccinee samples were obtained from the UK trials COV001 and COV002, which included a single-blind randomized controlled phase 2/3 trial of AZD1222 (ChAdOx1 nCoV-19) in healthy adults. For TCRbeta chain sequencing, PBMC samples from trial participants were taken at day 0 and at day 28 after the second dose. What the research found in general, with its limitations: Reportedly, almost half of the unique spike-specific TCRs recognized epitopes lying outside the regions that are mutated in the B.1.351 and B.1.1.7 variants. Most participants were white British and females outnumbered males, and the authors suggested that clonal diversity may have been underestimated. The whole spike protein was spanned by vaccine-associated CD4 TCRs, and dominant responses were seen in regions 160-218 and 743-854. In the small 56-69-year group, the increase in depth fell short of significance, most likely because of low power. After two AZD1222 doses, spike-specific TCR breadth and depth were significantly higher than at day 0 and than in MenACWY recipients. Conclusions about previously exposed vaccinees are limited because only six or seven AZD1222 recipients were SARS-CoV-2 seropositive at baseline. Because no day 14 peak-response samples were available, repertoires were characterized only after the peak T cell response.

This sequence uses TRBV4-3 and TRBJ2-1; the D gene is not confidently resolved. Here the sequenced sample was peripheral blood, taken on day 0 of AZD1222 vaccination. The clonotype was recovered from an adult in good health. The nucleotide sequence is TGCGCCAGCAGCCAAGAGCCCCGATCGAATGAGCAGTTCTTC. It specifies CASSQEPRSNEQFF.